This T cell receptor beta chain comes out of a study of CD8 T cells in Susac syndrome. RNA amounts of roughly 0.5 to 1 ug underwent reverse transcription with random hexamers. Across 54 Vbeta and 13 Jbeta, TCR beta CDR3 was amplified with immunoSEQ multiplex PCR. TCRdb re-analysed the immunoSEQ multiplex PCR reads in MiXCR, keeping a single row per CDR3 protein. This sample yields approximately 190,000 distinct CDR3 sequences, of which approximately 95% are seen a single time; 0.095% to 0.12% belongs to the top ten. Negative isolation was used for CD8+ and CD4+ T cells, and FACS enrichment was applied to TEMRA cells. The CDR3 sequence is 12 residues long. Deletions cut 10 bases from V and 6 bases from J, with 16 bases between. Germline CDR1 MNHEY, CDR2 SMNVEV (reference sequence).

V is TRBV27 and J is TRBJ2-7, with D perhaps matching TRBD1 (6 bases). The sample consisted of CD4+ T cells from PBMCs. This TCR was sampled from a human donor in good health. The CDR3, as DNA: TGTGCCATCAAGACAGGATCCGGCGAGCAGTACTTC. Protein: CAIKTGSGEQYF.